This T cell receptor beta chain was recorded in a study of blood T cell repertoires in COVID-19. Background on the study: Some COVID-19 samples were acute and others convalescent; all came from the United States, Italy and Spain.

V was shortened by 2 bases and J by 0 bases, with 11 bases between the two germline ends. The CDR3 spans 15 residues. CDR1 SNHLY and CDR2 FYNNEI come from the germline V gene. As handled by the study authors: For nucleated cells, counts were estimated from reference gene primer amplification. Method: immunoSEQ multiplex PCR; TCRdb's copy keeps in-frame clones and lacks some. V and J calls and clone size are those listed in that table; D and trimming were worked out from the DNA. The sample has about 98,000 clones, about nine tenths seen once; the top ten hold 10%. V usage is TRBV2 and J usage is TRBJ2-7, with a tentative D call TRBD2 (6 bases). Input material: peripheral blood. This receptor was identified in a man aged 45-65 years with acute or convalescent COVID-19. CDR3 sequence reads: CASSERGGISYEQYF. The CDR3 nucleotides read TGTGCCAGCAGTGAACGGGGCGGGATCTCCTACGAGCAGTACTTC.